Listed below are T cell receptor beta chains from one sample, sequenced in a study of blood T cells in healthy people across ages. MiXCR, applied by TCRdb to the 5' RACE reads, yields one record per CDR3 protein. Altogether roughly 700,000 distinct CDR3 sequences are present, 49% being singletons, with the ten largest covering roughly 34%. Sequencing input: blood. These receptor sequences come from a woman aged 60-75 years in good health. Both conserved end residues are part of each CDR3. Fields, in order: CDR3 protein, CDR3 DNA, clone size, D gene, V gene, J gene. D genes are given only for firm matches. A clone size is listed for some rows: how often the clone was seen (once, few, many), or a class if it is expanded.

CDR3aa: CASSFGGRGAISYNEQFF
CDR3nt: TGTGCCAGCAGTTTTGGCGGGAGAGGGGCAATCTCCTACAATGAGCAGTTCTTC
abundance: many
d_gene: TRBD2
v_gene: TRBV28
j_gene: TRBJ2-1

CDR3aa: CSVDKEMSYGYTF
CDR3nt: TGCAGCGTTGATAAGGAGATGAGCTATGGCTACACCTTC
abundance: NA
d_gene: NA
v_gene: TRBV29-1
j_gene: TRBJ1-2

CDR3aa: CASSVGTGAIPYEQYF
CDR3nt: TGTGCCAGCAGCGTAGGCACAGGGGCCATACCCTACGAGCAGTACTTC
abundance: NA
d_gene: TRBD1
v_gene: TRBV9
j_gene: TRBJ2-7

CDR3aa: CASSQDAARQFF
CDR3nt: TGCGCCAGCAGCCAAGATGCGGCTAGGCAGTTCTTC
abundance: few
d_gene: NA
v_gene: TRBV4-3
j_gene: TRBJ2-1

CDR3aa: CASSLVRGPGETQYF
CDR3nt: TGCGCCAGCAGCTTGGTTAGGGGCCCCGGAGAGACCCAGTACTTC
abundance: NA
d_gene: NA
v_gene: TRBV5-1
j_gene: TRBJ2-5

CDR3aa: CATEGTSVTGELFF
CDR3nt: TGTGCCACCGAAGGGACTAGCGTCACCGGGGAGCTGTTTTTT
abundance: NA
d_gene: TRBD2
v_gene: TRBV12-3/TRBV12-4
j_gene: TRBJ2-2

CDR3aa: CASSRPPRDRVNEQYF
CDR3nt: TGCGCCAGCAGCCGCCCACCCCGGGACAGGGTAAACGAGCAGTACTTC
abundance: NA
d_gene: TRBD1
v_gene: TRBV4-1
j_gene: TRBJ2-7

CDR3aa: CASSQASRTPLHF
CDR3nt: TGCGCCAGCAGCCAAGCGTCCCGTACACCCCTCCACTTT
abundance: NA
d_gene: NA
v_gene: TRBV4-3
j_gene: TRBJ1-6

CDR3aa: CASSQTRFYEQFF
CDR3nt: TGTGCCAGCAGCCAAACTCGGTTCTATGAGCAGTTCTTC
abundance: few
d_gene: NA
v_gene: TRBV3-1
j_gene: TRBJ2-1

CDR3aa: CASSLARLAGTKGGEIQYF
CDR3nt: TGTGCCAGCAGCTTGGCTCGACTAGCGGGTACCAAAGGGGGAGAGATCCAGTACTTC
abundance: once
d_gene: TRBD2
v_gene: TRBV7-6
j_gene: TRBJ2-5

CDR3aa: CAWSREITEAFF
CDR3nt: TGTGCCTGGAGCCGGGAAATCACTGAAGCTTTCTTT
abundance: once
d_gene: NA
v_gene: TRBV30
j_gene: TRBJ1-1

CDR3aa: CASSGRDRVGTEAFF
CDR3nt: TGTGCCAGCAGTGGACGGGACAGGGTCGGGACTGAAGCTTTCTTT
abundance: NA
d_gene: TRBD1
v_gene: TRBV27
j_gene: TRBJ1-1

CDR3aa: CASSQDGGIQYF
CDR3nt: TGTGCCAGCAGCCAAGATGGAGGCATACAGTATTTT
abundance: few
d_gene: NA
v_gene: TRBV14
j_gene: TRBJ2-3